Included here is one T cell receptor beta chain sequence, with context. No cognate antigen has been identified for it. Base-call qualities are not available, and no considerably larger clone is one nucleotide away. The germline ends are 12 bases apart after V is trimmed by 2 bases and J by 4 bases. From a lookup of the germline V gene, CDR1 and CDR2 are SGHDT and YYEEEE. The CDR3 runs 15 amino acids, cysteine and phenylalanine included. Only the CDR3 DNA stays, 45 bases, in frame from base 1. The data belong to a study of CD8 T cells in ankylosing spondylitis (dated 2017 in TCRdb). Background on the whole study: The study profiled T cell receptor beta repertoires in healthy donors and ankylosing spondylitis patients to find disease-linked TCR variants. The full study cohort was made up of about 25 ankylosing spondylitis patients and about a hundred healthy donors. Peripheral blood samples were taken, and synovial fluid was additionally collected from ankylosing spondylitis patients. What the study reported, not specific to this receptor: The disease-linked clones were reported as significantly enriched in matched synovial fluid samples from ankylosing spondylitis patients. In peripheral blood, the disease-linked clones were found at relatively low frequencies and had a CD8+ phenotype. Some of the motif variants had been reported before in the synovial fluid and blood of reactive arthritis patients, a finding that suggests common disease-initiation mechanisms. A TCR beta motif made up of seven or eight highly homologous amino acid variants appeared to be characteristic of blood from ankylosing spondylitis patients.

Sequencing took place on an Illumina HiSeq 2500. Quantitative 5'-RACE with molecular barcodes was the method used to prepare the TCR beta libraries. Per the original workflow: Disease-linked TCR variants were identified with a new computational method built on a probabilistic model of VDJ rearrangement. The public reads were quality trimmed at Q25 with fastp and then assembled into clones with MiXCR by TCRdb, keeping productive beta chains. Records with the same CDR3 protein are collapsed into one entry carrying the most frequent genes and DNA. None of the V and J calls come from the authors' own analysis; TCRdb made them. The sample contains roughly 150,000 distinct CDR3 sequences, roughly 31% of them found a single time. The top ten clonotypes cover around 6.2% of the sample. Synovial fluid samples and blood samples obtained from the same ankylosing spondylitis patients were matched.

The material sequenced was synovial fluid, either unsorted or a sorted T cell fraction (not recorded which). The V and J genes are TRBV5-6 and TRBJ2-2, with no reliable assignment of the D segment. This receptor was taken from a male donor with ankylosing spondylitis. For the CDR3, the sequence is CASSLGMIGTGELFF. The DNA sequence follows: TGTGCCAGCAGCTTAGGTATGATCGGCACCGGGGAGCTGTTTTTT.